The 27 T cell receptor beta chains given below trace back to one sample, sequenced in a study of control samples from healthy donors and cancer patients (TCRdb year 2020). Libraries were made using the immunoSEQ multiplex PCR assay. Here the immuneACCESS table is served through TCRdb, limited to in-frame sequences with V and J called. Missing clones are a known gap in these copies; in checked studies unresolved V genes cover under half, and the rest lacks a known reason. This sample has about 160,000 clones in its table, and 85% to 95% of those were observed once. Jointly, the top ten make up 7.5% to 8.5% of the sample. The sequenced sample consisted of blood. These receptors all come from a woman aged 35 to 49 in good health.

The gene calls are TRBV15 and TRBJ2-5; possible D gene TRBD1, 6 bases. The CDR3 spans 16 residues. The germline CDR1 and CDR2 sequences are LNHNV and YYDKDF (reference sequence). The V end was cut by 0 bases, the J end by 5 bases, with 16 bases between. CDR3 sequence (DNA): TGTGCCACCAGCAGAGAGGGGGCCTCACACGGGGAGACCCAGTACTTC. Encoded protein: CATSREGASHGETQYF.

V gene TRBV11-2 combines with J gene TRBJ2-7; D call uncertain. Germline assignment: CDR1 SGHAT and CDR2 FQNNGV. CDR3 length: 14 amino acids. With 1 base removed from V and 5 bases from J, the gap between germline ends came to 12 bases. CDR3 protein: CASSLVVGSDEQYF. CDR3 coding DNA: TGTGCCAGCAGCTTAGTTGTGGGTTCTGACGAGCAGTACTTC.

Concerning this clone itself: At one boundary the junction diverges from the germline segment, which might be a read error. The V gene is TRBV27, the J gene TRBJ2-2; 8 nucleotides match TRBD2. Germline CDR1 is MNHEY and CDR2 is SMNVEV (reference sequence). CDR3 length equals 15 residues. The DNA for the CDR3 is TGTGCCAGCAGTCCATTTAGCGGGAACACCGGGGAGCTGTCTTTT. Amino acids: CASSPFSGNTGELSF.

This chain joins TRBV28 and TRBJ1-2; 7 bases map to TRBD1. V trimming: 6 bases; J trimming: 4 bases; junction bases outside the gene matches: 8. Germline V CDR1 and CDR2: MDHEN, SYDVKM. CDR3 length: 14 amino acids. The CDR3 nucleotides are TGTGCCAGCAGACCAACTGGGACAGTCTATGGCTACACCTTC. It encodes CASRPTGTVYGYTF.

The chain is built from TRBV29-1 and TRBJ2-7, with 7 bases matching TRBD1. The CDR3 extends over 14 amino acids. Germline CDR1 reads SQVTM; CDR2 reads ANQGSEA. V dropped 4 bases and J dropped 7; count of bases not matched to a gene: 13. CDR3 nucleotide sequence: TGCAGCGTTGGATTGGGACAGCGGACTGGAGAGCAGTACTTC. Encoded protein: CSVGLGQRTGEQYF.

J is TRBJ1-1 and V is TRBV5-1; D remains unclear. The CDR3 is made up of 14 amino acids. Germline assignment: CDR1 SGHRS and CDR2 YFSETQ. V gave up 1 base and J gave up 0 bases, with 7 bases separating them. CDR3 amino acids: CASSLRTVNTEAFF. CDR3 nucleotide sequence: TGCGCCAGCAGCTTGAGGACGGTGAACACTGAAGCTTTCTTT.

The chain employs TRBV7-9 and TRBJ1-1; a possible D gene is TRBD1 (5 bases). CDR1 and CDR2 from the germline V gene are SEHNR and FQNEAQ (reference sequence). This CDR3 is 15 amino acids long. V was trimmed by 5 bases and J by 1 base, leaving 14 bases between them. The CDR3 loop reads CASSPAWGSNTEAFF. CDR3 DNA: TGTGCCAGCAGCCCGGCGTGGGGGTCGAACACTGAAGCTTTCTTT.

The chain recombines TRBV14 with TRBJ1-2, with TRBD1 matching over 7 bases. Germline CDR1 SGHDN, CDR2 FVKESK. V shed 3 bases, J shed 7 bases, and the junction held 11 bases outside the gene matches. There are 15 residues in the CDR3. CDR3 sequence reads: CASSQDRQGLSGYTF. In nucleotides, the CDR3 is TGTGCCAGCAGCCAGGACAGACAGGGTTTGTCTGGCTACACCTTC.

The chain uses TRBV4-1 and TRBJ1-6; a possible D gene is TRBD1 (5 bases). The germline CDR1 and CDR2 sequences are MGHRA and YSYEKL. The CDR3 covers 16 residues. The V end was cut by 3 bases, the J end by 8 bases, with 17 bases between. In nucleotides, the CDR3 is TGCGCCAGCAGCCACTCTTTCACAGGAGGAGATTCACCCCTCCACTTT. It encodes CASSHSFTGGDSPLHF.

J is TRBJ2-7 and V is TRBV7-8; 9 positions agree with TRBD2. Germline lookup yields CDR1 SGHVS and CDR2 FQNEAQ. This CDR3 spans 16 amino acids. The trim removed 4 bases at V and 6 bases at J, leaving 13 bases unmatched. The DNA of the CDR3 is TGTGCCAGCAGCTCCGGCCTAGCGGGGATACGGATCGAGCAGTACTTC. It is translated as CASSSGLAGIRIEQYF. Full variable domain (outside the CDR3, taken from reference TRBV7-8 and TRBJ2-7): GAGVSQSPRYKVAKRGQDVALRCDPISGHVSLFWYQQALGQGPEFLTYFQNEAQLDKSGLPSDRFFAERPEGSVSTLKIQRTQQEDSAVYLCASSSGLAGIRIEQYFGPGTRLTVT.

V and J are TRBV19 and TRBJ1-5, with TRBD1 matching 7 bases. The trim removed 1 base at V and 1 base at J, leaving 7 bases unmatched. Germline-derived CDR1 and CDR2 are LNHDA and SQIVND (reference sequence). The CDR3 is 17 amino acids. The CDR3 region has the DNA TGTGCCAGTAGTATAGGTAACAGGGGCTGGAGCAATCAGCCCCAGCATTTT. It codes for CASSIGNRGWSNQPQHF. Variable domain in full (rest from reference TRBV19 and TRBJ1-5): DGGITQSPKYLFRKEGQNVTLSCEQNLNHDAMYWYRQDPGQGLRLIYYSQIVNDFQKGDIAEGYSVSREKKESFPLTVTSAQKNPTAFYLCASSIGNRGWSNQPQHFGDGTRLSIL.

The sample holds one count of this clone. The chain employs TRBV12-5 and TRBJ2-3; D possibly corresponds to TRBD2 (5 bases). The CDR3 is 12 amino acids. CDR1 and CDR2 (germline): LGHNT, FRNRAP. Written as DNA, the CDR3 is TGTGCCTCGGGGAGTAGCACAGATACGCAGTATTTT. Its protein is CASGSSTDTQYF.

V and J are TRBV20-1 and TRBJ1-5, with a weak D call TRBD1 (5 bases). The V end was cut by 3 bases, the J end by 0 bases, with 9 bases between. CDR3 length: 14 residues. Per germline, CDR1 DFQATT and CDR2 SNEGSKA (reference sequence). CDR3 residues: CSASAGTSNQPQHF. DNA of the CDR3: TGCAGTGCTAGTGCGGGGACTAGCAATCAGCCCCAGCATTTT.

The CDR3: CASSRGSDEAFF. The DNA of the CDR3 is TGTGCCAGCAGCCGGGGGTCTGATGAAGCTTTCTTT. The genes are TRBV7-9 and TRBJ1-1; a possible D gene is TRBD1 (5 bases). The germline CDR1 and CDR2 sequences are SEHNR and FQNEAQ (reference sequence). Trimming pared 5 bases from V and 7 bases from J, leaving 11 bases between. The CDR3 contains 12 residues.

The CDR3 DNA is TGTGCCAGCAGCCCGCGGACTAGCGGGAACACCGGGGAGCTGTTTTTT. Translation: CASSPRTSGNTGELFF. The V gene is TRBV9, the J gene TRBJ2-2, with 10 bases that match TRBD2. This CDR3 is 16 amino acids long. V shed 4 bases, J shed 1 base, and the junction held 4 bases outside the gene matches. From germline, CDR1 is SGDLS and CDR2 YYNGEE.

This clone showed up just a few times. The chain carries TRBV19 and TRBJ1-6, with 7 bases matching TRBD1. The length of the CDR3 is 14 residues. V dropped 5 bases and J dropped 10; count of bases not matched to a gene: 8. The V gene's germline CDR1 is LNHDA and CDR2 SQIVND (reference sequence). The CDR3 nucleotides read TGTGCCAGTAGTCAGGGGGGATTTTACTCACCCCTCCACTTT. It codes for CASSQGGFYSPLHF.

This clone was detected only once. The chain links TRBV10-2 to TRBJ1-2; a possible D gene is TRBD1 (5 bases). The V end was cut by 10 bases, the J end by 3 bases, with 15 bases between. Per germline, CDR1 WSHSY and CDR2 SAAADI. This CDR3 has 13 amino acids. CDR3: CATRETSHYGYTF. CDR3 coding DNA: TGCGCCACCAGGGAGACATCGCACTATGGCTACACCTTC.

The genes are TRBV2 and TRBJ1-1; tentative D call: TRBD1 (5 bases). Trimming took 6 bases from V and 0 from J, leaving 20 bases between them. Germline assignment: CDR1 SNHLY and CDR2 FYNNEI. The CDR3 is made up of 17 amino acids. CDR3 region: CASRGGRTNYLNTEAFF. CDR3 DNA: TGTGCCAGCAGGGGGGGACGGACTAATTATTTGAACACTGAAGCTTTCTTT.

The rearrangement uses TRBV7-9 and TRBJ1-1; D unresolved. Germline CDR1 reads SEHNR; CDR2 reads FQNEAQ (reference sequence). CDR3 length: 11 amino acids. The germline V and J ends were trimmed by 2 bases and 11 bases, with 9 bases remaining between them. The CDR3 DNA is TGTGCCAGCAGCTTACAAGGAATCGCTTTCTTT. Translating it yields CASSLQGIAFF.

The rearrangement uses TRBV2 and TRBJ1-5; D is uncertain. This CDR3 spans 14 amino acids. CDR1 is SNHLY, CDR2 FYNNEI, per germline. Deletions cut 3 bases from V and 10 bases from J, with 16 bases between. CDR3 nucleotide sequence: TGTGCCAGCAGTGATTGGACGGGAGTAGGCCCCCAGCATTTT. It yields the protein CASSDWTGVGPQHF.

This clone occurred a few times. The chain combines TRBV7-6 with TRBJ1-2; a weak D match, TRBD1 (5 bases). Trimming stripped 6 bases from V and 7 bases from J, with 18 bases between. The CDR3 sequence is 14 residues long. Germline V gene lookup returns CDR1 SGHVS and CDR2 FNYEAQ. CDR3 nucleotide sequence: TGTGCCAGCAGGCAACCGGGACTTGACTCTGGCTACACCTTC. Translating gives CASRQPGLDSGYTF. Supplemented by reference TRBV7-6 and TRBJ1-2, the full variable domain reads GAGVSQSPRYKVTKRGQDVALRCDPISGHVSLYWYRQALGQGPEFLTYFNYEAQQDKSGLPNDRFSAERPEGSISTLTIQRTEQRDSAMYRCASRQPGLDSGYTFGSGTRLTVV.

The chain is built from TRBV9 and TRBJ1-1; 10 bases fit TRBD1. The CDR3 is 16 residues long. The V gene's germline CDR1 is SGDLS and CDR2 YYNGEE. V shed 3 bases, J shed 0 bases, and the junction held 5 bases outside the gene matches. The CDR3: CASSDRQGALNTEAFF. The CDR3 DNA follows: TGTGCCAGCAGCGACCGACAGGGGGCATTGAACACTGAAGCTTTCTTT.

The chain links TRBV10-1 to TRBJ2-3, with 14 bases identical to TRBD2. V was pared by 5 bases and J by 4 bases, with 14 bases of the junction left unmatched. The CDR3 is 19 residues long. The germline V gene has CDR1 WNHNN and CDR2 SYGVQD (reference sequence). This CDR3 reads CASSLTTGTSGRVSDTQYF. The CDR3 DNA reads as TGCGCCAGCAGTCTTACAACCGGGACTAGCGGGAGAGTCTCAGATACGCAGTATTTT.

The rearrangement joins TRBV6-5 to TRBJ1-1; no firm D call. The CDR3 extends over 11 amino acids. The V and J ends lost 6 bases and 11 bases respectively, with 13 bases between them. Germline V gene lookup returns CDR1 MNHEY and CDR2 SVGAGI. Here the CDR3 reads CASSLELNAFF. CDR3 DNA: TGTGCCAGCAGCCTCGAGTTGAACGCTTTCTTT.

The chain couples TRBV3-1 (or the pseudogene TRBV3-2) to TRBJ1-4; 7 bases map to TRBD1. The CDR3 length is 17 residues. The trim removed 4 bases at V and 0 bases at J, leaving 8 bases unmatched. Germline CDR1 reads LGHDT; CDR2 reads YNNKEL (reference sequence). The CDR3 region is CASSPGQKPATNEKLFF. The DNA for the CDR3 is TGTGCCAGCAGCCCGGGACAGAAACCTGCAACTAATGAAAAACTGTTTTTT.

The CDR3 spells CASGLSGANVLTF. The CDR3, as DNA: TGTGCTAGTGGACTCTCTGGGGCCAACGTCCTGACTTTC. This sequence joins TRBV12-5 and TRBJ2-6; D is uncertain. Germline V lookup: CDR1 LGHNT, CDR2 FRNRAP. CDR3 size: 13 residues. Trimming removed 6 bases at V and 0 bases at J, with 3 bases between.

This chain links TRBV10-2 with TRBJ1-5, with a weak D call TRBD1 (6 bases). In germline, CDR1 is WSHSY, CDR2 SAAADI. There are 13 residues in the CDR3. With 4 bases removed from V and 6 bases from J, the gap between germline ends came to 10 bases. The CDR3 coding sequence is TGCGCCAGCAGTGGGCAGGGGCGTCAGCCCCAGCATTTT. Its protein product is CASSGQGRQPQHF.